This T cell receptor beta chain was identified during a study of beta chain features in type 1 diabetes. Study details: Age, gender and cell yields were similar between patients and healthy donors. Study-wide results and limits: For Type 1 diabetes patients, all four CD4+ subsets carried TCRB CDR3s that were moderately but significantly shorter.

Investigators reverse transcribed all isolated RNA, so they sequenced expressed TCRB transcripts. Data came from immunoSEQ multiplex PCR; TCRdb stores just in-frame clones and leaves some out. The sample consists of some 660,000 clones, around 15% of them appearing once. Once sorted, every population was more than 98% pure. This CDR3 spans 15 amino acids. The V gene end was trimmed by 5 bases and the J gene end by 5 bases; junction bases not matched to a gene: 7. The V gene's germline CDR1 is MNHEY and CDR2 SMNVEV (reference sequence). Notes on this clone: Its cognate antigen is unknown.

This TCR was recovered from a man between 18 and 35 years old with type 1 diabetes. The V and J genes are TRBV27 and TRBJ2-5, with 11 positions matching TRBD2. Sequencing was done on a sample of naive CD4+ T cells from blood. CDR3 nucleotide sequence: TGTGCCAGCAGTCTTAGCGGGAGGGCCAAGGAGACCCAGTACTTC. It yields the protein CASSLSGRAKETQYF.